These 21 T cell receptor beta chains originate from one sample sequenced in a study of metastatic and nonmetastatic thyroid tumors (dated by TCRdb to 2019 to 2021). No treatment had been received by any patient before thyroid surgery. The library was prepared using PCR. TCRdb lists the instrument as Illumina HiSeq 4000. Using fastp trimming at Q25 and MiXCR clonotype assembly, TCRdb reanalyzed the public sequencing data and kept in-frame beta chains. The sample has approximately 70,000 clones on record, just over 4% of them singletons. The top ten clones comprise approximately 20% of the sample. Material: blood. The receptor source for this set is a female donor with papillary thyroid cancer or a benign thyroid nodule (not recorded which). Some clones in this sample may be carry-over from other donors' samples.

This clone counts as medium-sized. J is TRBJ1-3 and V is TRBV12-3 or TRBV12-4, with D perhaps matching TRBD1 (5 bases). Trimming removed 3 bases at V and 9 bases at J, with 15 bases between. This CDR3 has 14 amino acids. Written as DNA, the CDR3 is TGTGCCAGCAGTTTCGGGGGTCTGGAAAGCACCATATATTTT. This sequence encodes CASSFGGLESTIYF.

Many counts were recorded for this clone. The gene calls are TRBV20-1 and TRBJ1-1; TRBD1 matches at 8 bases. The CDR3 totals 13 residues. V shed 6 bases and J 5 bases; nucleotides not matched to a gene: 8. Per the germline V gene, CDR1 is DFQATT and CDR2 is SNEGSKA (reference sequence). The chain's CDR3 is CSAQKTGVTEAFF. The CDR3 DNA sequence: TGCAGTGCACAAAAGACAGGGGTAACTGAAGCTTTCTTT.

Only a few counts were recorded for this clone. This clone may be a read error of a much larger clone one base away. The chain joins TRBV15 to TRBJ2-7; D remains unclear. Germline V CDR1 and CDR2: LNHNV, YYDKDF (reference sequence). The CDR3 covers 18 residues. The CDR3 bases are TGTACCACCAGCAGAGATCTCGCGCTCTCTAACCGACTTTACGAGCAGTACTTC. Residues: CTTSRDLALSNRLYEQYF.

This clone came up many times. The junction and the germline gene differ at one end; a read error may be behind it. This specimen includes other DNA sequences encoding the same CDR3. The chain is built from TRBV20-1 and TRBJ2-1; D call uncertain. The germline gives CDR1 DFQATT, CDR2 SNEGSKA (reference sequence). The CDR3 totals 13 residues. The CDR3 coding sequence is TGCAGTGCTGGGTCGGGCTCCTACAATGAGCGGTTCTTC. This encodes CSAGSGSYNERFF.

This clone was recorded a few times. This clone may be a read error of a much larger clone one base away. The gene calls are TRBV2 and TRBJ2-7; the D gene is possibly TRBD1 (5 bases). Germline-derived CDR1 and CDR2 are SNHLY and FYNNEI. V lost 6 bases to trimming and J lost 12 bases, with 21 bases between them. This CDR3 spans 13 amino acids. In DNA form, the CDR3 reads TGTGCCAGCAGGCACCCTTCTCTCAGGGTGGTGTACTTC. Translating it yields CASRHPSLRVVYF.

This clone has a count of ten or more. The chain has TRBV7-9 and TRBJ2-3; no firm D call. This CDR3 is built from 14 residues. Germline assignment: CDR1 SEHNR and CDR2 FQNEAQ (reference sequence). The V gene lost 2 bases and the J gene lost 1 base, with 7 bases spanning the gap. The CDR3 nucleotides are TGTGCCAGCAGCTTAATCCAGGGCACAGATACGCAGTATTTT. Translated: CASSLIQGTDTQYF. Filled out from reference TRBV7-9 and TRBJ2-3, the complete variable domain reads DTGVSQNPRHKITKRGQNVTFRCDPISEHNRLYWYRQTLGQGPEFLTYFQNEAQLEKSRLLSDRFSAERPKGSFSTLEIQRTEQGDSAMYLCASSLIQGTDTQYFGPGTRLTVL.

Many counts were recorded for this clone. The chain carries TRBV7-8 and TRBJ1-1; D perhaps matches TRBD1 (6 bases). The CDR3 has 14 residues. Germline V CDR1 and CDR2: SGHVS, FQNEAQ. Trimming took 5 bases from V and 4 from J, leaving 14 bases between them. In DNA form, the CDR3 reads TGTGCCAGCAGCAGCTTTCGACAGGCCACTGAAGCTTTCTTT. Protein: CASSSFRQATEAFF.

This clone was seen at least ten times. The V call is TRBV10-2, the J call TRBJ2-1; 7 bases are shared with TRBD2. CDR3 length: 15 amino acids. J was trimmed by 1 base and V by 5 bases; bases with no gene match: 5. Looked up from germline, CDR1 is WSHSY and CDR2 is SAAADI. The CDR3, as DNA: TGCGCCAGCAGTCCGACTAGCCTATCCTACAATGAGCAGTTCTTC. Translation gives CASSPTSLSYNEQFF.

This clone was detected many times. The chain recombines TRBV7-9 with TRBJ1-2, with TRBD1 matching 8 bases. V trimming: 5 bases; J trimming: 3 bases; junction bases outside the gene matches: 8. This CDR3 is 15 amino acids long. Germline V lookup: CDR1 SEHNR, CDR2 FQNEAQ (reference sequence). As DNA, the CDR3 is TGTGCCAGCAGCGATTCGGACAGGGCATACTATGGCTACACCTTC. Protein: CASSDSDRAYYGYTF. Full variable domain (rest looked up from reference TRBV7-9 and TRBJ1-2): DTGVSQNPRHKITKRGQNVTFRCDPISEHNRLYWYRQTLGQGPEFLTYFQNEAQLEKSRLLSDRFSAERPKGSFSTLEIQRTEQGDSAMYLCASSDSDRAYYGYTFGSGTRLTVV.

There are many counts of this clone. Just one base apart from a much larger clone, this may be a read error. V gene TRBV20-1 combines with J gene TRBJ2-7; unclear D gene. In germline, CDR1 is DFQATT, CDR2 SNEGSKA (reference sequence). The CDR3 consists of 13 residues. The ends were cut back, 3 bases at V and 0 bases at J, with 9 bases in the middle. The DNA for the CDR3 is TGCAGTGCTAGCAAGGGCAACTCCTACGAGCAGTACTTC. Translated: CSASKGNSYEQYF.

This clone was seen repeatedly, ten times or more. V gene TRBV7-9 combines with J gene TRBJ1-2, with a possible D match to TRBD1 (5 bases). Trimming cost V 0 bases and J 8 bases, with 16 bases left between them. Per the germline V gene, CDR1 is SEHNR and CDR2 is FQNEAQ (reference sequence). This CDR3 spans 15 amino acids. This chain's CDR3 is CASSLALGGSQGYTF. The CDR3 DNA reads TGTGCCAGCAGCTTAGCGCTCGGGGGGTCACAGGGCTACACCTTC.

This clone was detected ten times or more. The gene calls are TRBV6-5 and TRBJ2-5; TRBD1 agrees at 10 bases. CDR1 and CDR2 (germline): MNHEY, SVGAGI. This CDR3 has 17 residues. With V trimmed by 2 bases and J by 5 bases, 11 bases remained unmatched. CDR3 amino acids: CASSYLVSGTGVETQYF. CDR3 nucleotide sequence: TGTGCCAGCAGTTACCTTGTATCTGGGACAGGGGTGGAGACCCAGTACTTC.

This clone has only a few counts. The J gene is TRBJ2-5, the V gene TRBV20-1; 10 positions match TRBD2. Germline trimming cut 1 base from V and 5 bases from J; bases unmatched to any gene: 4. Germline CDR1 and CDR2: DFQATT and SNEGSKA (reference sequence). This CDR3 is built from 14 residues. The chain's CDR3 is CSARVLAGAETQYF. In DNA, the CDR3 is TGCAGTGCTAGAGTCCTAGCGGGAGCTGAGACCCAGTACTTC.

This clone was picked up many times. The chain joins TRBV12-3 or TRBV12-4 to TRBJ1-1; D is possibly TRBD1 (5 bases). V lost 3 bases to trimming and J lost 8 bases, with 10 bases between them. This CDR3 has 12 amino acids. CDR3 sequence reads: CASSFRGKEAFF. CDR3 DNA: TGTGCCAGCAGTTTCCGGGGGAAGGAAGCTTTCTTT.

This clone was counted ten times or more. This chain joins TRBV20-1 and TRBJ2-7; D may be TRBD1 or TRBD2 (6 bases each). V lost 3 bases, J lost 4 bases, and 25 bases lay in between. This CDR3 region has 17 residues. CDR1 is DFQATT and CDR2 is SNEGSKA in the germline V gene (reference sequence). CDR3 in amino acids: CSASGGHTQRALYEQYF. CDR3 nucleotide sequence: TGCAGTGCTAGCGGGGGCCACACCCAACGGGCTTTGTACGAGCAGTACTTC.

CDR3 sequence reads: CASSISGPGNTIYF. The CDR3 DNA sequence: TGTGCCAGTAGTATATCGGGACCTGGAAACACCATATATTTT. The chain carries TRBV19 and TRBJ1-3; tentative D call: TRBD1 (5 bases). The ends were cut back, 2 bases at V and 2 bases at J, with 7 bases in the middle. The length of the CDR3 is 14 residues. The germline gives CDR1 LNHDA, CDR2 SQIVND (reference sequence).

This clone has just a few counts. The chain carries TRBV27 and TRBJ2-3; D is perhaps TRBD2 (7 bases). This CDR3 contains 15 residues. Trimming cost V 2 bases and J 1 base, with 10 bases left between them. The germline CDR1 and CDR2 sequences are MNHEY and SMNVEV (reference sequence). CDR3 sequence (DNA): TGTGCCAGCAGTTTACGGGGGGCCGGCACAGATACGCAGTATTTT. This encodes CASSLRGAGTDTQYF.

This clone showed up many times. J is TRBJ2-5 and V is TRBV12-3 or TRBV12-4; TRBD1 aligns across 7 bases. There are 13 residues in the CDR3. Germline trimming cut 5 bases from V and 6 bases from J; bases unmatched to any gene: 6. The CDR3 sequence: CASSPRGIKTQYF. CDR3 DNA: TGTGCCAGCAGTCCCAGGGGGATCAAGACCCAGTACTTC.

Comments on this clone: No conserved phenylalanine or tryptophan is present at the end of the CDR3, so a read error is the likely explanation. This chain links TRBV20-1 with TRBJ2-3, with D uncertain. V dropped 8 bases and J dropped 0 bases, with 15 bases sitting between them. The CDR3 consists of 14 residues. Germline V gene sequence: CDR1 DFQATT, CDR2 SNEGSKA (reference sequence). CDR3 loop: CSSPRQASTDTQYI. CDR3 sequence (DNA): TGCAGTTCTCCCCGGCAGGCGAGCACAGATACGCAGTATATT.

The J gene is TRBJ1-1, the V gene TRBV6-1; D gene unclear. V lost 2 bases and J lost 7, with 17 bases in between. This CDR3 contains 15 residues. Looked up from germline, CDR1 is MNHNS and CDR2 is SASEGT. DNA for the CDR3: TGTGCCAGCAGTGAATCCCCTTCGTTGGAGAGTGAAGCTTTCTTT. Its translation: CASSESPSLESEAFF.

The V call is TRBV27, the J call TRBJ2-1; 7 bases are shared with TRBD2. Germline CDR1 is MNHEY and CDR2 is SMNVEV (reference sequence). The CDR3 contains 15 residues. V was pared by 5 bases and J by 7 bases, with 11 bases of the junction left unmatched. Written as DNA, the CDR3 is TGTGCCAGCAGTGAATCTAGCGGAGGTGATAATGAGCAGTTCTTC. Protein sequence: CASSESSGGDNEQFF.